This T cell receptor (beta chain) was sequenced for a study of blood T cell repertoires in COVID-19. TCRdb's table, derived via immunoSEQ multiplex PCR, lists solely in-frame clones and lacks some. Here the sample spans about 340,000 clones, almost 90% being singletons. In regard to this clone: This sample also contains other DNA sequences that code for the same CDR3.

Germline loops: CDR1 SEHNR, CDR2 FQNEAQ (reference sequence). CDR3 length: 14 residues. Trimming stripped 1 base from V and 3 bases from J, with 6 bases between. The receptor was derived from a woman aged 70-85 years with COVID-19, enrolled during active disease. Sequences were obtained from peripheral blood. The chain employs TRBV7-9 and TRBJ1-4, with D perhaps TRBD1 (6 bases). CDR3 sequence: CASSLDRANEKLFF. The CDR3, as DNA: TGTGCCAGCAGCTTAGACAGGGCTAATGAAAAACTGTTTTTT. The variable domain in full, completed from reference TRBV7-9 and TRBJ1-4, reads DTGVSQNPRHKITKRGQNVTFRCDPISEHNRLYWYRQTLGQGPEFLTYFQNEAQLEKSRLLSDRFSAERPKGSFSTLEIQRTEQGDSAMYLCASSLDRANEKLFFGSGTQLSVL.